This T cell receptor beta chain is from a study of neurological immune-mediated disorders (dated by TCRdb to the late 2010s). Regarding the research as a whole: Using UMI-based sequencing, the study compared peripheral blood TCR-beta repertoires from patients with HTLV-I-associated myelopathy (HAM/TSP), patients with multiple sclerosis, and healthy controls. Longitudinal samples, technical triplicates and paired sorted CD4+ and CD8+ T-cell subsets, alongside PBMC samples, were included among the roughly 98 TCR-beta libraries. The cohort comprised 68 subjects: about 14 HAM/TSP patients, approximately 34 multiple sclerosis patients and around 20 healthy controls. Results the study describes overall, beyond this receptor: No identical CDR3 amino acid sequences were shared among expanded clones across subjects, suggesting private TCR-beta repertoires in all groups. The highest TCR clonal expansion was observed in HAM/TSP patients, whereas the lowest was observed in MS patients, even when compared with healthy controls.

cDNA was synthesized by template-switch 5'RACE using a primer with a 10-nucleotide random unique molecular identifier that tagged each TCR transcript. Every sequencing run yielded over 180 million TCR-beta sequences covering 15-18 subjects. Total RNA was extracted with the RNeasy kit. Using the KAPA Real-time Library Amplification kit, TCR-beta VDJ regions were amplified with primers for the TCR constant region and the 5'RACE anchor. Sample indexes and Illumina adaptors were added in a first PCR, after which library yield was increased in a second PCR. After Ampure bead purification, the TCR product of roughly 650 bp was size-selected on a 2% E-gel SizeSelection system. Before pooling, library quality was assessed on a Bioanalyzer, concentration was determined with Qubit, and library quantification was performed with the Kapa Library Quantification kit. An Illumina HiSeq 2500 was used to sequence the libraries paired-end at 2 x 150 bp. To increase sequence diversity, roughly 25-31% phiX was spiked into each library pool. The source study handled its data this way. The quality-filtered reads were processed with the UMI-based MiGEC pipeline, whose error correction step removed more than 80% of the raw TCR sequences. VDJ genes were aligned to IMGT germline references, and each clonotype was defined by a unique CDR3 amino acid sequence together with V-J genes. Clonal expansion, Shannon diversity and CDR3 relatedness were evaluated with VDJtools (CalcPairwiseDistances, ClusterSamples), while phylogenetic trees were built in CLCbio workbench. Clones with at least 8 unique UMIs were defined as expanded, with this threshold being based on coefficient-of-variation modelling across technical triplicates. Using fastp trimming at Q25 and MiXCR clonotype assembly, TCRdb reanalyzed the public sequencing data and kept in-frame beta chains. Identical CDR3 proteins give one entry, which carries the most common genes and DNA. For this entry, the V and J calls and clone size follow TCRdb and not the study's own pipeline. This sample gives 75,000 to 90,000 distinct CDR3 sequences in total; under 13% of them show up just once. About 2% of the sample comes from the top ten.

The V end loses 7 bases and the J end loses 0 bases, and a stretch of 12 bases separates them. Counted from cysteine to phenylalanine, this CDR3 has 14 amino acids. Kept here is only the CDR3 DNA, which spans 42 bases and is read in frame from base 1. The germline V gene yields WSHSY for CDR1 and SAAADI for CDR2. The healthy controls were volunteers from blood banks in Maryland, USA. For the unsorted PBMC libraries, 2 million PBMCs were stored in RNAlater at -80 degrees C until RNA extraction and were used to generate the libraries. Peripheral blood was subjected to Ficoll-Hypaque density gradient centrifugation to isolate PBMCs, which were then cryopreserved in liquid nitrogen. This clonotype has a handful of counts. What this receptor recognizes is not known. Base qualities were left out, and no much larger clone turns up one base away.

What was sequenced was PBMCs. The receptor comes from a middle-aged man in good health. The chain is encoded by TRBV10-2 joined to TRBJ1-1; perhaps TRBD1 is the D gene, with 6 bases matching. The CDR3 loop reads CASNGQSMNTEAFF. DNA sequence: TGCGCCAGCAATGGACAGTCCATGAACACTGAAGCTTTCTTT.